This T cell receptor (beta chain) was profiled in a study of T-cell reconstitution after alpha-beta-depleted transplantation in children. A TCRbeta library incorporating unique molecular identifiers was prepared. TCRdb re-called the PCR reads through MiXCR, storing one row per CDR3 protein. Here the sample spans about 270,000 distinct CDR3 sequences, 9.5% to 10% being singletons. The V gene's germline CDR1 is SGHDT and CDR2 YYEEEE. Trimming cost V 4 bases and J 2 bases, with 13 bases left between them. The CDR3 consists of 14 residues. This clonotype was recorded at least ten times. This TCR was recovered from a human donor who donated a stem cell graft to a child with SCID. This specimen was PBMCs from the stem cell graft donor, taken from the stem cell graft. The chain is built from TRBV5-6 and TRBJ2-7, with a tentative D call TRBD2 (5 bases). The CDR3 loop is CASSLAVGTYEQYF. The CDR3 DNA is TGTGCCAGCAGCCTAGCAGTCGGAACCTACGAGCAGTACTTC.